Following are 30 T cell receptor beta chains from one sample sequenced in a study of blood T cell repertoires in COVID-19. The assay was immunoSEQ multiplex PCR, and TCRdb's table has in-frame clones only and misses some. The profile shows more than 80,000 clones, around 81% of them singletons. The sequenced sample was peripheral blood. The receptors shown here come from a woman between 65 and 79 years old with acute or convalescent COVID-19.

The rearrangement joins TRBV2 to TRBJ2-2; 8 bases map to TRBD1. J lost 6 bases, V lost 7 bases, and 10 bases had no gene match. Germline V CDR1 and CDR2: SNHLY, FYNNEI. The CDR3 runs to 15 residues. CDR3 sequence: CASTGDRGVSGELFF. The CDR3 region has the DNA TGTGCCAGCACGGGCGACAGGGGAGTGTCCGGGGAGCTGTTTTTT.

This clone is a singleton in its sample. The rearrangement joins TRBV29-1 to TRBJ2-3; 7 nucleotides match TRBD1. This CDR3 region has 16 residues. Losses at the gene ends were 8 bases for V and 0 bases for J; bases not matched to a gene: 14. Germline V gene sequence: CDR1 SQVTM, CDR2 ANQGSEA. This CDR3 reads CSIDRGDSYSTDTQYF. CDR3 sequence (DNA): TGCAGCATAGACAGAGGGGACAGTTATAGCACAGATACGCAGTATTTT.

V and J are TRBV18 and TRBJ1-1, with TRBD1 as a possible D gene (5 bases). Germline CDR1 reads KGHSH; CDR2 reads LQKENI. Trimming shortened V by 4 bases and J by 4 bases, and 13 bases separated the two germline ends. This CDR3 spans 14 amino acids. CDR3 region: CASSLFDRGTEAFF. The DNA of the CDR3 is TGTGCCAGCTCACTGTTTGACAGAGGCACTGAAGCTTTCTTT.

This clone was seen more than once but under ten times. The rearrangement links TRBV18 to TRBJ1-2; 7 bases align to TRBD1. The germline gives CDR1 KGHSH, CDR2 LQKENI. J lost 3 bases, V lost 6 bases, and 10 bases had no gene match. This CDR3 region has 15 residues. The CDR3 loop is CASSPVRDSHYGYTF. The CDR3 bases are TGTGCCAGCTCCCCGGTCCGGGACAGCCACTATGGCTACACCTTC.

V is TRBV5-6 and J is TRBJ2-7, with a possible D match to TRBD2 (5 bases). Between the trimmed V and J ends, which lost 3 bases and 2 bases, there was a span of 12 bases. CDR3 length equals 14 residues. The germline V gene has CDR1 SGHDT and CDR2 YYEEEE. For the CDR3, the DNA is TGTGCCAGCAGCTCGCGGACTTCTACCTACGAGCAGTACTTC. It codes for CASSSRTSTYEQYF.

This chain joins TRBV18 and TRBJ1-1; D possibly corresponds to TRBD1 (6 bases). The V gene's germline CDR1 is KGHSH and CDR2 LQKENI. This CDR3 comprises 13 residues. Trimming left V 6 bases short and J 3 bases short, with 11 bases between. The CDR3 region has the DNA TGTGCCAGCTCCACAGGGTGGGACACTGAAGCTTTCTTT. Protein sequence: CASSTGWDTEAFF.

CDR3 nucleotides: TGTGCCAGCAGCAGGGGACTAGCGGGGGGTTACGATGAGCAGTTCTTC. It translates to CASSRGLAGGYDEQFF. J is TRBJ2-1 and V is TRBV7-9, with TRBD2 identical over 15 bases. Germline V CDR1 and CDR2: SEHNR, FQNEAQ (reference sequence). This CDR3 contains 16 residues. Trimming at V came to 5 bases and at J to 8 bases, leaving 7 bases not matched to a gene.

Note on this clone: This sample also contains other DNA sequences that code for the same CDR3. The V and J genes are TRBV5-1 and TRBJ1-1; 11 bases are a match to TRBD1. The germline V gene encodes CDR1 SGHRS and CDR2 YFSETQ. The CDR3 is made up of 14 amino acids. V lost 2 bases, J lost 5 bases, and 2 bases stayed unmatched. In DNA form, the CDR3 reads TGCGCCAGCAGCTTAGGGACAGGGGGTACTGAAGCTTTCTTT. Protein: CASSLGTGGTEAFF.

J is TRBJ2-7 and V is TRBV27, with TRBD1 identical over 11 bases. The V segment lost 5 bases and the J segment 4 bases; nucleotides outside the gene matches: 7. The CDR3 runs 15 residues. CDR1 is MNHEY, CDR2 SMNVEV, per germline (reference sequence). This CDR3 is CASSLGTGGGYEQYF. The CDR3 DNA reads TGTGCCAGCAGTCTGGGGACAGGGGGGGGGTACGAGCAGTACTTC.

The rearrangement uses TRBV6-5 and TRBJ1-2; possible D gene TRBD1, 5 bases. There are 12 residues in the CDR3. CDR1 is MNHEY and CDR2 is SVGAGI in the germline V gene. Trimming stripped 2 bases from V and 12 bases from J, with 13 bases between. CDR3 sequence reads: CASSYDRSLHTF. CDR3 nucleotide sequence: TGTGCCAGCAGTTACGACAGATCGTTGCACACCTTC.

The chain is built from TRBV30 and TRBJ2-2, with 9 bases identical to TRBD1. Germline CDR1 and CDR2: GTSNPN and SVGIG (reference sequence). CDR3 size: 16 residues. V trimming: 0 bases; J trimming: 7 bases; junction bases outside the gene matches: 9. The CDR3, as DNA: TGTGCCTGGAGTGTGGGGGACAGGGAGGTCGGCGGGGAGCTGTTTTTT. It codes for CAWSVGDREVGGELFF.

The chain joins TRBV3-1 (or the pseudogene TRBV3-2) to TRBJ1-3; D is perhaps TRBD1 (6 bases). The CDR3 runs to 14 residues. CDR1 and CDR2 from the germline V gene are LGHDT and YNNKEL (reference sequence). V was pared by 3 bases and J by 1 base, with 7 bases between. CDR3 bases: TGTGCCAGCAGCCACCAGGGGTCTGGAAACACCATATATTTT. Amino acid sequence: CASSHQGSGNTIYF.

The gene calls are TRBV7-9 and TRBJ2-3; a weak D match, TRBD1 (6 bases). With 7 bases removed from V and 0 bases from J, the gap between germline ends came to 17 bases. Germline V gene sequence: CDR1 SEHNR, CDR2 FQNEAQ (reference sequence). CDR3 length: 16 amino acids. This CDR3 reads CASTRPGVQSTDTQYF. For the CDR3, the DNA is TGTGCCAGCACCCGACCAGGGGTGCAAAGCACAGATACGCAGTATTTT.

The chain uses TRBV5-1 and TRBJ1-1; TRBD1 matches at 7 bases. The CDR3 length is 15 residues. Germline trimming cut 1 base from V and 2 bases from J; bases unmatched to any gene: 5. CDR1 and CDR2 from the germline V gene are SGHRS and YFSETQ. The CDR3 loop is CASSLRGRQNTEAFF. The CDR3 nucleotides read TGCGCCAGCAGCTTGAGGGGGCGTCAAAACACTGAAGCTTTCTTT.

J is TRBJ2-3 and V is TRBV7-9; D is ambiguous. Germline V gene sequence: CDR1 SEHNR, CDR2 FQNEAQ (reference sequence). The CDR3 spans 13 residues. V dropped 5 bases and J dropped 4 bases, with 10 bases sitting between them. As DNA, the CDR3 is TGTGCCAGCAGCGACTTATCGGCAGATACGCAGTATTTT. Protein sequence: CASSDLSADTQYF.

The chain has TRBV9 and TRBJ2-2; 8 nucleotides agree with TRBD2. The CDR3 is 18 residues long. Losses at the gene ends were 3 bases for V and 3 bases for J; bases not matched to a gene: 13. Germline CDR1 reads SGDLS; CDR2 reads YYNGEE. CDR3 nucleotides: TGTGCCAGCAGCGCACACCAGTCCGGGGGGGGCCACACCGGGGAGCTGTTTTTT. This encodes CASSAHQSGGGHTGELFF.

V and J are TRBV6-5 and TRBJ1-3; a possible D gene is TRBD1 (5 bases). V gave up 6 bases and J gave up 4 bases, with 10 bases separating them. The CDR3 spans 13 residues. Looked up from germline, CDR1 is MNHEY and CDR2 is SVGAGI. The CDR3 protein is CASRLPGGNTIYF. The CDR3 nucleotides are TGTGCCAGCAGACTCCCAGGGGGAAACACCATATATTTT.

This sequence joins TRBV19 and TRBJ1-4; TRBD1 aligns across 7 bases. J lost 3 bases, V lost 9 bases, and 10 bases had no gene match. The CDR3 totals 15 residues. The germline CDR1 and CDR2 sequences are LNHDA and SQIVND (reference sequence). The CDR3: CASHQTGTANEKLFF. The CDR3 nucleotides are TGTGCCAGCCACCAAACCGGGACAGCTAATGAAAAACTGTTTTTT.

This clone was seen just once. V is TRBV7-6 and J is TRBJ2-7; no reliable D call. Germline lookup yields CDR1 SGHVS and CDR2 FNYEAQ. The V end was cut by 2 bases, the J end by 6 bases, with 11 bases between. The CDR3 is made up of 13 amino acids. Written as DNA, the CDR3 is TGTGCCAGCAGCTTACTCGTTAGCTCCGAGCAGTACTTC. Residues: CASSLLVSSEQYF.

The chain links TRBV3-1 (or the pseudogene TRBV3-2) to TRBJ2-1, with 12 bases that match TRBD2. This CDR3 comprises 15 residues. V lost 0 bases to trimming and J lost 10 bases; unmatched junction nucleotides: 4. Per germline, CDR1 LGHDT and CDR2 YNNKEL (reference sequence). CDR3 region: CASSQDLAGGNEQFF. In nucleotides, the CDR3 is TGTGCCAGCAGCCAAGACCTAGCGGGGGGGAACGAGCAGTTCTTC.

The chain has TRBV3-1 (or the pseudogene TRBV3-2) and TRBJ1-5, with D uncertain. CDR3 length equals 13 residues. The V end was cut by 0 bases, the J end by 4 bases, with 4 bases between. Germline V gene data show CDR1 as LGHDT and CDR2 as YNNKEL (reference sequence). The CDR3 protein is CASSQDTNQPQHF. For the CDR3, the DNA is TGTGCCAGCAGCCAAGACACAAATCAGCCCCAGCATTTT.

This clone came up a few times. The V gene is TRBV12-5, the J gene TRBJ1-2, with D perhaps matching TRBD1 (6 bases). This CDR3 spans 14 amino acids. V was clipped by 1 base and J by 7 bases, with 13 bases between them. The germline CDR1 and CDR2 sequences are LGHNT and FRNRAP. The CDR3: CASGLAHRDSGYTF. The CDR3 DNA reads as TGTGCTAGTGGTTTGGCCCACAGGGATAGTGGCTACACCTTC.

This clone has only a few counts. CDR3 sequence (DNA): TGTGCCAGCTCCCCTTTAGGGGCGAACACTGAAGCTTTCTTT. This gives the protein CASSPLGANTEAFF. J is TRBJ1-1 and V is TRBV18; tentative D call: TRBD1 (5 bases). With 6 bases removed from V and 1 base from J, the gap between germline ends came to 12 bases. Germline lookup yields CDR1 KGHSH and CDR2 LQKENI. This CDR3 has 14 amino acids.

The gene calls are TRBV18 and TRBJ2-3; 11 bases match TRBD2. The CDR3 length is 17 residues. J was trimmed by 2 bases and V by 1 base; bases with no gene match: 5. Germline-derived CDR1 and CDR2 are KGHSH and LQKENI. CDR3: CASSPQPSGGPTDTQYF. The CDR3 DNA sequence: TGTGCCAGCTCACCACAGCCTAGCGGGGGGCCCACAGATACGCAGTATTTT.

The CDR3 here is CASSPPVQGYNEQFF. In DNA, the CDR3 is TGTGCCAGCAGCCCGCCCGTCCAGGGTTACAATGAGCAGTTCTTC. This chain joins TRBV28 and TRBJ2-1, with a tentative D call TRBD1 (5 bases). Germline V gene data show CDR1 as MDHEN and CDR2 as SYDVKM. The CDR3 consists of 15 residues. Trimming took 6 bases from V and 4 from J, leaving 16 bases between them. The full variable domain, its missing parts supplied by reference TRBV28 and TRBJ2-1, is DVKVTQSSRYLVKRTGEKVFLECVQDMDHENMFWYRQDPGLGLRLIYFSYDVKMKEKGDIPEGYSVSREKKERFSLILESASTNQTSMYLCASSPPVQGYNEQFFGPGTRLTVL.

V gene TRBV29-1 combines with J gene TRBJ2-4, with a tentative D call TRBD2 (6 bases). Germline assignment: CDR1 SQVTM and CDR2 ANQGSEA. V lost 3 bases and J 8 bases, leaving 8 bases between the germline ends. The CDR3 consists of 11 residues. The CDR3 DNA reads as TGCAGCGTTGACGGGGGAGACATTCAGTACTTC. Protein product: CSVDGGDIQYF.

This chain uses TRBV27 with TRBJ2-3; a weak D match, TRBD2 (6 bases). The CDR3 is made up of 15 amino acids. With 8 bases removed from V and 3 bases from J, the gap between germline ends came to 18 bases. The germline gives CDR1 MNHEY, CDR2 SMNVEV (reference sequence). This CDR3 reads CASARAWGRTDTQYF. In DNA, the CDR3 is TGTGCCAGCGCCCGAGCCTGGGGGAGGACAGATACGCAGTATTTT.

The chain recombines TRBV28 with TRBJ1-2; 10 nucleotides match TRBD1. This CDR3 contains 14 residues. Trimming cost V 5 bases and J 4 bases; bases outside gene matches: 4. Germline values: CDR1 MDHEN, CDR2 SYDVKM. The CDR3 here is CASSPDRGFYGYTF. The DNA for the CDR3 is TGTGCCAGCAGTCCGGACAGGGGGTTCTATGGCTACACCTTC.

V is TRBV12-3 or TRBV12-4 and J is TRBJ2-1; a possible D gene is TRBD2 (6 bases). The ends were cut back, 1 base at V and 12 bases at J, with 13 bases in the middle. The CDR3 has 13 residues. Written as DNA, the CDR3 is TGTGCCAGCAGTTTAGGTCCGGGGGTAGGGCAGTTCTTC. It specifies CASSLGPGVGQFF.

CDR3: CASRPGHENTEAFF. The CDR3 DNA follows: TGTGCCAGCAGACCCGGACACGAGAACACTGAAGCTTTCTTT. This chain links TRBV7-2 with TRBJ1-1, with D possibly matching TRBD1 (5 bases). CDR3 length equals 14 residues. Trimming removed 6 bases from V and 1 base from J, with 12 bases in between. Germline V lookup: CDR1 SGHTA, CDR2 FQGNSA.